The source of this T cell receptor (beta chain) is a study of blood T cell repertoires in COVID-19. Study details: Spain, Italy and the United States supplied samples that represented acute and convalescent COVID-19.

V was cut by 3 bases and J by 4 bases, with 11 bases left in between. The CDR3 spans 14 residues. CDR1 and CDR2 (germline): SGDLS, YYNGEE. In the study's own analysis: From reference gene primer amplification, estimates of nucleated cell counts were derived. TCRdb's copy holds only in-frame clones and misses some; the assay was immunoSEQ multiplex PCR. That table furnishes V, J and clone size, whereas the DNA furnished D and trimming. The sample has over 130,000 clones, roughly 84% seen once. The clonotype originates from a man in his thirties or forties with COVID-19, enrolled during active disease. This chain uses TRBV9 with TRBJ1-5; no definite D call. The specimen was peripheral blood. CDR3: CASSGDNLNQPQHF. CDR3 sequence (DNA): TGTGCCAGCAGCGGTGACAACCTTAATCAGCCCCAGCATTTT.